The TCR beta chain described here comes from a study of identifying expanded T cells in peripheral blood. About this clone: As yet, its antigen is unknown.

During the collection period, no donor immune events like infections were recorded. Some clones are missing from TCRdb's copy, which holds only in-frame ones; the method was immunoSEQ multiplex PCR. This sample yields 100,000 to 150,000 clones, of which about four fifths are seen a single time; roughly 3.3% belongs to the top ten. Points from the study as a whole: Variance in clone template counts between approximately two-week samples significantly increased with total template count across all healthy donors. Technical replicates showed around 1.1 changed clones; around 2 weeks about 16; four weeks 19.

Sequencing was done on a sample of blood. The sequence came from a person between 18 and 75 years old in good health.

CDR3 DNA: TGTGCCAGCACCCTAACAAGCGGGTCCCTTTTAACCCAGTACTTC. This gives the protein CASTLTSGSLLTQYF. This chain links TRBV6-6 with TRBJ2-5, with a possible D match to TRBD2 (6 bases). CDR1 is MNHNY and CDR2 is SVGAGI in the germline V gene (reference sequence). V lost 7 bases, J lost 8 bases, and 23 bases lay in between. The CDR3 length is 15 residues.